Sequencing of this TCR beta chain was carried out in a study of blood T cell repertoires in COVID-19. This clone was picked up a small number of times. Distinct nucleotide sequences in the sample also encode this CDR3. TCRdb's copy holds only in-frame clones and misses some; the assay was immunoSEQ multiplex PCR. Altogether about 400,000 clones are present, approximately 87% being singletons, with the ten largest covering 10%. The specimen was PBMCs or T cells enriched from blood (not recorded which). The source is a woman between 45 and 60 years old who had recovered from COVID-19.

The CDR3 spells CASSLVGSSYEQYF. Here the CDR3 DNA reads TGCGCCAGCAGCTTGGTTGGGAGCTCCTACGAGCAGTACTTC. The chain links TRBV5-1 to TRBJ2-7, with D possibly matching TRBD2 (5 bases). Germline CDR1 SGHRS, CDR2 YFSETQ. The ends were cut back, 0 bases at V and 0 bases at J, with 7 bases in the middle. The CDR3 contains 14 residues.